The rows below give T cell receptor beta chains drawn from one sample of a study of blood T cell repertoires in COVID-19. The protocol was immunoSEQ multiplex PCR, while the TCRdb copy is restricted to in-frame clones and leaves out a portion. The sample contains under 300,000 clones, about 88% of which appear only once. Specimen: PBMCs or T cells enriched from blood (not recorded which). These receptors all come from a woman in her 50s who had been exposed to COVID-19. Each CDR3 is given with its conserved first and last residue. D genes are given only for firm matches. Size values are once, few and many counts, or a class for expanded clones, and some rows have none.

d_call: TRBD1
j_call: TRBJ2-5
v_call: TRBV28
clone_size: -
cdr3_aa: CASSLRSGGAETQYF
cdr3_nt: TGTGCCAGCAGTCTACGATCAGGGGGCGCGGAGACCCAGTACTTC

d_call: -
j_call: TRBJ1-5
v_call: TRBV6-5
clone_size: -
cdr3_aa: CATVRVSNQPQHF
cdr3_nt: TGTGCCACAGTCAGGGTTAGCAATCAGCCCCAGCATTTT

d_call: -
j_call: TRBJ1-1
v_call: TRBV4-1
clone_size: -
cdr3_aa: CASSQDGGWGVTEAFF
cdr3_nt: TGCGCCAGCAGCCAAGACGGGGGATGGGGAGTCACTGAAGCTTTCTTT

d_call: TRBD2
j_call: TRBJ2-5
v_call: TRBV19
clone_size: -
cdr3_aa: CASSTSGGGTQYF
cdr3_nt: TGTGCCAGTAGTACTAGCGGGGGGGGGACCCAGTACTTC

d_call: -
j_call: TRBJ1-1
v_call: TRBV4-2
clone_size: -
cdr3_aa: CASSQSRTSNTEAFF
cdr3_nt: TGTGCCAGCAGCCAATCGAGGACATCGAACACTGAAGCTTTCTTT

d_call: -
j_call: TRBJ2-7
v_call: TRBV9
clone_size: -
cdr3_aa: CASSEGPTYEQYF
cdr3_nt: TGTGCCAGCAGCGAGGGGCCCACCTACGAGCAGTACTTC

d_call: TRBD2
j_call: TRBJ2-7
v_call: TRBV9
clone_size: -
cdr3_aa: CASSASPGRLLAGRLWEQYF
cdr3_nt: TGTGCCAGCAGTGCCTCCCCCGGGAGGCTTTTAGCGGGGAGGCTGTGGGAGCAGTACTTC

d_call: TRBD2
j_call: TRBJ2-1
v_call: TRBV7-2
clone_size: -
cdr3_aa: CASSLALAGKGQFF
cdr3_nt: TGTGCCAGCAGCTTAGCTCTAGCGGGGAAGGGGCAGTTCTTC

d_call: TRBD1
j_call: TRBJ2-7
v_call: TRBV9
clone_size: -
cdr3_aa: CASSVAPTGSEQYF
cdr3_nt: TGTGCCAGCAGCGTAGCTCCGACAGGGAGCGAGCAGTACTTC

d_call: TRBD1
j_call: TRBJ1-1
v_call: TRBV2
clone_size: once
cdr3_aa: CASRAADRGRGTEAFF
cdr3_nt: TGTGCCAGCAGGGCAGCCGACAGGGGGCGCGGGACTGAAGCTTTCTTT

d_call: -
j_call: TRBJ1-1
v_call: TRBV2
clone_size: -
cdr3_aa: CASSERRSGTEAFF
cdr3_nt: TGTGCCAGCAGTGAGCGGAGGAGTGGCACTGAAGCTTTCTTT

d_call: TRBD1
j_call: TRBJ1-2
v_call: TRBV19
clone_size: -
cdr3_aa: CASTGEQGAGYGYTF
cdr3_nt: TGTGCCAGTACCGGCGAACAGGGGGCAGGCTATGGCTACACCTTC

d_call: TRBD1
j_call: TRBJ1-1
v_call: TRBV11-2
clone_size: -
cdr3_aa: CASSPRKTGGDTEAFF
cdr3_nt: TGTGCCAGCAGCCCTAGGAAGACAGGGGGGGACACTGAAGCTTTCTTT

d_call: -
j_call: TRBJ1-4
v_call: TRBV5-4
clone_size: -
cdr3_aa: CASSSPQQGDDEKLFF
cdr3_nt: TGTGCCAGCAGCTCTCCCCAACAGGGTGATGATGAAAAACTGTTTTTT

d_call: TRBD2
j_call: TRBJ2-5
v_call: TRBV28
clone_size: -
cdr3_aa: CASSLSGGGAETQYF
cdr3_nt: TGTGCCAGCAGTTTAAGTGGCGGGGGGGCAGAGACCCAGTACTTC

d_call: -
j_call: TRBJ2-1
v_call: TRBV19
clone_size: -
cdr3_aa: CASAPEEGREQFF
cdr3_nt: TGTGCCAGTGCCCCGGAGGAGGGGCGTGAGCAGTTCTTC

d_call: -
j_call: TRBJ1-2
v_call: TRBV19
clone_size: -
cdr3_aa: CASSHGSKGGYTF
cdr3_nt: TGTGCCAGTAGCCACGGGAGTAAAGGTGGCTACACCTTC

d_call: -
j_call: TRBJ1-6
v_call: TRBV2
clone_size: few
cdr3_aa: CASSLGANSPLHF
cdr3_nt: TGTGCCAGCAGTTTGGGGGCTAATTCACCCCTCCACTTT

d_call: TRBD2
j_call: TRBJ2-3
v_call: TRBV12-5
clone_size: -
cdr3_aa: CASGPRVGGGTDTQYF
cdr3_nt: TGTGCTAGTGGTCCGAGGGTAGGCGGGGGAACAGATACGCAGTATTTT

d_call: TRBD1
j_call: TRBJ1-4
v_call: TRBV6-5
clone_size: -
cdr3_aa: CASSSTGVIEKLFF
cdr3_nt: TGTGCCAGCAGTTCGACAGGGGTAATCGAAAAACTGTTTTTT

d_call: TRBD1
j_call: TRBJ1-5
v_call: TRBV12-3/TRBV12-4
clone_size: -
cdr3_aa: CASSGTGNQPQHF
cdr3_nt: TGTGCCAGCAGTGGGACAGGTAATCAGCCCCAGCATTTT

d_call: -
j_call: TRBJ1-2
v_call: TRBV19
clone_size: -
cdr3_aa: CASSTGGIYGYTF
cdr3_nt: TGTGCCAGTAGTACCGGGGGGATCTATGGCTACACCTTC